This T cell receptor beta chain was obtained from a study of cytomegalovirus exposure and HLA in healthy donors. The CDR3 has 14 amino acids. V dropped 3 bases and J dropped 1; count of bases not matched to a gene: 0. CDR1 is KGHSH, CDR2 LQKENI, per germline. Use of 60 Vbeta and 13 Jbeta primers characterized the PCR. TCRdb keeps only in-frame clones here, not all; method: immunoSEQ multiplex PCR. The sample holds approximately 200,000 clones, 80% to 85% seen once. The clonotype originates from a woman aged 50 to 60 in good health and CMV-seropositive. The material sequenced was PBMCs. This sequence joins TRBV18 and TRBJ2-3, with TRBD1 identical over 8 bases. The CDR3 DNA reads TGTGCCAGCTCACCGGACAGGGGCACAGATACGCAGTATTTT. It yields the protein CASSPDRGTDTQYF. Variable domain in full (rest from reference TRBV18 and TRBJ2-3): NAGVMQNPRHLVRRRGQEARLRCSPMKGHSHVYWYRQLPEEGLKFMVYLQKENIIDESGMPKERFSAEFPKEGPSILRIQQVVRGDSAAYFCASSPDRGTDTQYFGPGTRLTVL.